The 4 T cell receptor beta chains below come from one sample, sequenced in a study of cytomegalovirus exposure and HLA in healthy donors listed by TCRdb under 2017. Preparation of the library involved the immunoSEQ multiplex PCR assay. The multiplex PCR relied on a mix of 60 forward primers for TCR Vbeta segments and 13 reverse primers for TCR Jbeta segments. Entries here come from immuneACCESS through TCRdb and include only in-frame sequences with V and J called. Some clones fail to appear in such tables; in the studies checked, an unresolved V gene covers under half of the shortfall, and the cause of the remainder is unknown. Present in this sample are about 150,000 clones, around 79% of which were seen just once. The ten largest clonotypes hold approximately 1.4% of the sample. Sequencing was performed on PBMCs. The receptors stem from a man in his late teens or twenties in good health and CMV-seronegative.

The rearrangement uses TRBV28 and TRBJ2-1, with 7 bases that match TRBD2. V lost 5 bases, J lost 2 bases, and 9 bases stayed unmatched. The germline V gene encodes CDR1 MDHEN and CDR2 SYDVKM. The CDR3 runs to 16 residues. The CDR3 bases are TGTGCCAGCAGTCCCGTCGGCGGGAGAACCTACAATGAGCAGTTCTTC. Translating it yields CASSPVGGRTYNEQFF.

This clone has a handful of counts. The rearrangement joins TRBV7-8 to TRBJ2-7, with 8 bases fitting TRBD2. The CDR3 sequence is 13 residues long. From germline, CDR1 is SGHVS and CDR2 FQNEAQ. V was pared by 5 bases and J by 3 bases, with 3 bases of the junction left unmatched. The chain's CDR3 is CASSKRELYEQYF. For the CDR3, the DNA is TGTGCCAGCAGCAAGCGGGAGCTCTACGAGCAGTACTTC. Supplemented by reference TRBV7-8 and TRBJ2-7, the full variable domain reads GAGVSQSPRYKVAKRGQDVALRCDPISGHVSLFWYQQALGQGPEFLTYFQNEAQLDKSGLPSDRFFAERPEGSVSTLKIQRTQQEDSAVYLCASSKRELYEQYFGPGTRLTVT.

The V and J genes are TRBV14 and TRBJ2-7; D is ambiguous. The CDR3 is 12 amino acids. Germline loops: CDR1 SGHDN, CDR2 FVKESK. The germline V and J ends were trimmed by 3 bases and 7 bases, with 10 bases remaining between them. The CDR3 sequence is CASSQPAREQYF. CDR3 nucleotide sequence: TGTGCCAGCAGCCAGCCAGCGAGGGAGCAGTACTTC.

The V call is TRBV7-9, the J call TRBJ2-1; 14 bases fit TRBD2. Germline-derived CDR1 and CDR2 are SEHNR and FQNEAQ (reference sequence). The CDR3 has 18 residues. Trimming removed 2 bases from V and 6 bases from J; junction bases left unmatched: 9. CDR3 DNA sequence: TGTGCCAGCAGCTTACTTGGGGGACTAGCGGGGGCCCTCAATGAGCAGTTCTTC. This codes for CASSLLGGLAGALNEQFF.